These 3 T cell receptor beta chains were all obtained from the same sample, sequenced in a study of cytomegalovirus exposure and HLA in healthy donors. PCR amplification relied on 60 Vbeta primers (plus 13 Jbeta primers). Assay: immunoSEQ multiplex PCR; the TCRdb copy retains only in-frame clones and omits some. The table has 110,000 or so clones, roughly 70% seen once. Sequenced input: PBMCs. The receptors originated from a young man in good health and CMV-seropositive.

The CDR3 reads CSAGTNAGELFF. The CDR3 nucleotides are TGCAGCGCCGGGACAAATGCCGGGGAGCTGTTTTTT. The rearrangement uses TRBV29-1 and TRBJ2-2, with D perhaps TRBD1 (6 bases). The ends were cut back, 7 bases at V and 6 bases at J, with 12 bases in the middle. Germline V gene sequence: CDR1 SQVTM, CDR2 ANQGSEA. The CDR3 is 12 amino acids.

This clone was counted a single time. V is TRBV30 and J is TRBJ2-1, with D perhaps TRBD1 (5 bases). CDR3 size: 15 residues. From germline, CDR1 is GTSNPN and CDR2 SVGIG (reference sequence). Trimming shortened V by 4 bases and J by 4 bases, and 17 bases separated the two germline ends. In nucleotides, the CDR3 is TGTGCCTGGACCCGCCAGGGAAATATGTACAATGAGCAGTTCTTC. Amino acid sequence: CAWTRQGNMYNEQFF. The full variable domain, its missing parts supplied by reference TRBV30 and TRBJ2-1, is SQTIHQWPATLVQPVGSPLSLECTVEGTSNPNLYWYRQAAGRGLQLLFYSVGIGQISSEVPQNLSASRPQDRQFILSSKKLLLSDSGFYLCAWTRQGNMYNEQFFGPGTRLTVL.

This chain connects TRBV5-1 to TRBJ2-3; 7 nucleotides line up with TRBD2. Trimming at V came to 4 bases and at J to 5 bases, leaving 4 bases not matched to a gene. Germline V gene sequence: CDR1 SGHRS, CDR2 YFSETQ. CDR3 size: 13 residues. The CDR3 DNA is TGCGCCAGCAGCCCGACTAGCCGAGATACGCAGTATTTT. Its protein is CASSPTSRDTQYF. Using reference TRBV5-1 and TRBJ2-3 for the parts outside the CDR3, the full variable domain is KAGVTQTPRYLIKTRGQQVTLSCSPISGHRSVSWYQQTPGQGLQFLFEYFSETQRNKGNFPGRFSGRQFSNSRSEMNVSTLELGDSALYLCASSPTSRDTQYFGPGTRLTVL.